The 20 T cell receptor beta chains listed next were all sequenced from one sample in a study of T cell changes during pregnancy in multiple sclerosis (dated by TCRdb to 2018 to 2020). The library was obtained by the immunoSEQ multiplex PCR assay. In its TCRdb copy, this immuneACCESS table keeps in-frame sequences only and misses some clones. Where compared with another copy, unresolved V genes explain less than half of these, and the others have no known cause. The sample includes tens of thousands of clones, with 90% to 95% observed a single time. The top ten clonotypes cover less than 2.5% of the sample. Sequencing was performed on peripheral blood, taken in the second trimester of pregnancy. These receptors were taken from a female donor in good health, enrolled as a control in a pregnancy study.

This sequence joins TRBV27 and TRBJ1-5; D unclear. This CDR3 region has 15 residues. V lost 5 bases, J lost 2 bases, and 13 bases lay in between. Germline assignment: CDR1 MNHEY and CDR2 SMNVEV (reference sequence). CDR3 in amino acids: CASSEKEARNQPQHF. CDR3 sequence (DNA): TGTGCCAGCAGTGAGAAGGAGGCACGCAATCAGCCCCAGCATTTT.

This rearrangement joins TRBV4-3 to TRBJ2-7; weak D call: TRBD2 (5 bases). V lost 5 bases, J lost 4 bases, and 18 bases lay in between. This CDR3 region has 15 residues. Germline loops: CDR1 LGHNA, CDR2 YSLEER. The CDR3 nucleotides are TGCGCCAGCAGCGCCCAGCCCGGGGTGAAGTACGAGCAGTACTTC. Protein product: CASSAQPGVKYEQYF.

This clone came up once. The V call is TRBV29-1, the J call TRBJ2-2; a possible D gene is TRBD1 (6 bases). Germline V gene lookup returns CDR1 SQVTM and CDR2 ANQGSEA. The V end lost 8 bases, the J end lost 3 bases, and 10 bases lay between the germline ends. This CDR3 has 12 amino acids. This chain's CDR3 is CSLRTDTGELFF. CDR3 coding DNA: TGCAGCCTCCGGACAGACACCGGGGAGCTGTTTTTT.

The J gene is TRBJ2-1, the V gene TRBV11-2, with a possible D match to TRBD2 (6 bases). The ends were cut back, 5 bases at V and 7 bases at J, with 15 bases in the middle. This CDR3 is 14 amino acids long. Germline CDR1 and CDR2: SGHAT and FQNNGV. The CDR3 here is CASSPRGGRNEQFF. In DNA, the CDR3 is TGTGCCAGCAGCCCCCGAGGAGGGAGGAATGAGCAGTTCTTC.

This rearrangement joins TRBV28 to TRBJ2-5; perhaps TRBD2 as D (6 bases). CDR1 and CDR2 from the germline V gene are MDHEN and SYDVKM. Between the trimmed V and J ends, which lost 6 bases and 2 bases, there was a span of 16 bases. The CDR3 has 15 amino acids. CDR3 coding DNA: TGTGCCAGCAGCCCAGGAGGGGCCCGTCAAGAGACCCAGTACTTC. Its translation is CASSPGGARQETQYF.

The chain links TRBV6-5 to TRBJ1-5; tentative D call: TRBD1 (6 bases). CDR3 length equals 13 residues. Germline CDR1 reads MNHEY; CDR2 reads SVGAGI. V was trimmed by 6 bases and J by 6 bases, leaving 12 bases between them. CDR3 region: CASRQGVGQPQHF. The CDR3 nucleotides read TGTGCCAGCAGACAGGGAGTGGGTCAGCCCCAGCATTTT.

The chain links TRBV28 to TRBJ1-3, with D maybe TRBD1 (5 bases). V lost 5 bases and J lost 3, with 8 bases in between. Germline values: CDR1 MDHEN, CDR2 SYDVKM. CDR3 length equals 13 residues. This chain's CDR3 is CASSGTGGNTIYF. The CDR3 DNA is TGTGCCAGCAGTGGAACAGGTGGAAACACCATATATTTT.

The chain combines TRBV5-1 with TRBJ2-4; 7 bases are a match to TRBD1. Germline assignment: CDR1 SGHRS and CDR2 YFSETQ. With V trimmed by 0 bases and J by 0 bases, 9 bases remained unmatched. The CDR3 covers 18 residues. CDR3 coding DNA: TGCGCCAGCAGCTTGGCCTCCCGGGACAGTGGAGCCAAAAACATTCAGTACTTC. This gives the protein CASSLASRDSGAKNIQYF. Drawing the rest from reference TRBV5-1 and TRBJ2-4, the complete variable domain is KAGVTQTPRYLIKTRGQQVTLSCSPISGHRSVSWYQQTPGQGLQFLFEYFSETQRNKGNFPGRFSGRQFSNSRSEMNVSTLELGDSALYLCASSLASRDSGAKNIQYFGAGTRLSVL.

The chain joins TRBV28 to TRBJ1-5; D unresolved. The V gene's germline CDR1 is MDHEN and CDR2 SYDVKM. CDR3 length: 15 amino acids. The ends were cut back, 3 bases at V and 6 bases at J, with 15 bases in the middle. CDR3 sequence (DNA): TGTGCCAGCAGTTTCCGGACCCCAGAGGGTCAGCCCCAGCATTTT. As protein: CASSFRTPEGQPQHF.

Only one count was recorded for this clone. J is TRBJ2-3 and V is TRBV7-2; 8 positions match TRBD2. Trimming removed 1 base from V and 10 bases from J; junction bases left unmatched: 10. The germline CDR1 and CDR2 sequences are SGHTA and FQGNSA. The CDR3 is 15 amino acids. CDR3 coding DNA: TGTGCCAGCAGCTTAGGACGGGGGGGCCTTTCTTCGCAGTATTTT. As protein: CASSLGRGGLSSQYF. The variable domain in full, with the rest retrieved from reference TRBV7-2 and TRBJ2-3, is GAGVSQSPSNKVTEKGKDVELRCDPISGHTALYWYRQSLGQGLEFLIYFQGNSAPDKSGLPSDRFSAERTGGSVSTLTIQRTQQEDSAVYLCASSLGRGGLSSQYFGPGTRLTVL.

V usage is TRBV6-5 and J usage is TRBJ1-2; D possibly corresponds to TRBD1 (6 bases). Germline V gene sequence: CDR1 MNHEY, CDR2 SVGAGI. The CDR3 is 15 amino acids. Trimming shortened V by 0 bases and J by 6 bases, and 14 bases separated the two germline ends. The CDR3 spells CASSYSGGRMDGYTF. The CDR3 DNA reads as TGTGCCAGCAGTTACTCCGGGGGGCGCATGGATGGCTACACCTTC.

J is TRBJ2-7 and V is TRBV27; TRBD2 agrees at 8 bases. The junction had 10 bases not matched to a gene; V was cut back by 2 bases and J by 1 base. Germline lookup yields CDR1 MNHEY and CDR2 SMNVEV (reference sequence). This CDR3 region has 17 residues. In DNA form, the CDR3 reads TGTGCCAGCAGTTTAACTGGCGGGGGGTATCTATCCTACGAGCAGTACTTC. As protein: CASSLTGGGYLSYEQYF.

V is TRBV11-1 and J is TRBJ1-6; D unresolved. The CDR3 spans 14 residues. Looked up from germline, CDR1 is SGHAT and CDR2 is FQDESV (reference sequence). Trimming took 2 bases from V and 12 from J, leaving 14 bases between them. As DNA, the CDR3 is TGTGCCAGCAGCTTAAAAGAAGCGGGTGTACCCCTCCACTTT. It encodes CASSLKEAGVPLHF.

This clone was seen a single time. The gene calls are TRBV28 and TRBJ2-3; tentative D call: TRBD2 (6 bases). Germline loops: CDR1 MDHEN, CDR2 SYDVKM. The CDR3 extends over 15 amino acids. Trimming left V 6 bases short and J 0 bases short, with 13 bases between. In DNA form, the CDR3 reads TGTGCCAGCAGCCTAGCGCGGTCTAGCACAGATACGCAGTATTTT. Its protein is CASSLARSSTDTQYF.

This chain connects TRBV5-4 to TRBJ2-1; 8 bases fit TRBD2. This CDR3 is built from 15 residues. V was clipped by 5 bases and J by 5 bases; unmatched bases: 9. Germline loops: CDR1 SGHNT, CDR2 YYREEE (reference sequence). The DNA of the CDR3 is TGTGCCAGCAGGGCCAGGGGACTAGGGAACAATGAGCAGTTCTTC. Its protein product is CASRARGLGNNEQFF.

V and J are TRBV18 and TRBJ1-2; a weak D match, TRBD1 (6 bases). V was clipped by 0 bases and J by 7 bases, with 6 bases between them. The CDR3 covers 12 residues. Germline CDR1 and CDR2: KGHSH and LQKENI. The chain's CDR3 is CASSPPGGGYTF. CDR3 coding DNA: TGTGCCAGCTCACCACCAGGGGGTGGCTACACCTTC. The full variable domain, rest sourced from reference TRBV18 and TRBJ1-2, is NAGVMQNPRHLVRRRGQEARLRCSPMKGHSHVYWYRQLPEEGLKFMVYLQKENIIDESGMPKERFSAEFPKEGPSILRIQQVVRGDSAAYFCASSPPGGGYTFGSGTRLTVV.

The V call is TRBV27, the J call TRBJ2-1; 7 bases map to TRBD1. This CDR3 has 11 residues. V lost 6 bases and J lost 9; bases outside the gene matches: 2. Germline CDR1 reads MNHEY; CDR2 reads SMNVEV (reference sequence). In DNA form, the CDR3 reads TGTGCCAGCAGAAGGGGGCGTGAGCAGTTCTTC. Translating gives CASRRGREQFF.

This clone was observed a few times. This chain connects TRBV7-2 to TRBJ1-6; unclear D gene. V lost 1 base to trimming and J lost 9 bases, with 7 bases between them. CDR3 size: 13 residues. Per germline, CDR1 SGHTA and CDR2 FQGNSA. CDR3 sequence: CASSLDPGSPLHF. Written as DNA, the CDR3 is TGTGCCAGCAGCTTAGACCCAGGTTCACCCCTCCACTTT.

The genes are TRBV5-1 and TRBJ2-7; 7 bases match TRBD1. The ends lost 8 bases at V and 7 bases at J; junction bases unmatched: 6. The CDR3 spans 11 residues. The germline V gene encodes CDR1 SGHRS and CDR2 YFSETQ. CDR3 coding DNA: TGCGCCAGTCGACAGGGCGGTGAGCAGTACTTC. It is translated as CASRQGGEQYF.

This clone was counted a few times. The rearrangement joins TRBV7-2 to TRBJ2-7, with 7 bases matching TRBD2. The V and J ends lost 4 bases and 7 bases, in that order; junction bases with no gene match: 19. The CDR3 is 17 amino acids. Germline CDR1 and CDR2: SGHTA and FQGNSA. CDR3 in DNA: TGTGCCAGCAGCTCCCAAGCCGTTTGGGCGGGGGACGGGGAGCAGTACTTC. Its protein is CASSSQAVWAGDGEQYF.